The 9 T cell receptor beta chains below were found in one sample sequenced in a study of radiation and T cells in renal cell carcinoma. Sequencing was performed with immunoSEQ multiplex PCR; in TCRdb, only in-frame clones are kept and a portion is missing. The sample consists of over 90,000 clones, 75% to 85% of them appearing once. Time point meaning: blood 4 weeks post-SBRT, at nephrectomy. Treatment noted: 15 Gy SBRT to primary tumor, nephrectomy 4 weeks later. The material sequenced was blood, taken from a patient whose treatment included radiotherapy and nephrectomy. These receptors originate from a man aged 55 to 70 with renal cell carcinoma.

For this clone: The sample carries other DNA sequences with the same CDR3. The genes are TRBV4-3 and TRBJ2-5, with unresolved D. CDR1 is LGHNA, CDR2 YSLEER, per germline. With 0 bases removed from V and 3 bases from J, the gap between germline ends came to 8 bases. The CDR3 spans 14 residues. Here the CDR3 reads CASSQDTSKETQYF. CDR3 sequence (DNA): TGCGCCAGCAGCCAAGATACCTCGAAAGAGACCCAGTACTTC.

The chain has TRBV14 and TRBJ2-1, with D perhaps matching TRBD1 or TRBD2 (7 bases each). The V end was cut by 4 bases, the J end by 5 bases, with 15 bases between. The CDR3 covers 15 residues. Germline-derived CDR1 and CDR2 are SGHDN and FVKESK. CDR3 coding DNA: TGTGCCAGCAGCCCGACAGGGAGGGGACACAATGAGCAGTTCTTC. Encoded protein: CASSPTGRGHNEQFF.

In nucleotides, the CDR3 is TGTGCCAGCAGCTTAGCGGGGACAGGGGGCTACGAGCAGTACTTC. The encoded protein is CASSLAGTGGYEQYF. V usage is TRBV7-2 and J usage is TRBJ2-7, with 11 bases identical to TRBD1. The CDR3 loop spans 15 amino acids. The germline CDR1 and CDR2 sequences are SGHTA and FQGNSA. Germline trimming cut 0 bases from V and 3 bases from J; bases unmatched to any gene: 1.

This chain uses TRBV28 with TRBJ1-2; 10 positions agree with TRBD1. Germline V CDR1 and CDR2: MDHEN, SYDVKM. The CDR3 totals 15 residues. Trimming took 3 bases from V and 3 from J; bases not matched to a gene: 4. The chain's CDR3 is CASSFAGQGYYGYTF. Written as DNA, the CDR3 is TGTGCCAGCAGTTTTGCGGGACAGGGGTACTATGGCTACACCTTC.

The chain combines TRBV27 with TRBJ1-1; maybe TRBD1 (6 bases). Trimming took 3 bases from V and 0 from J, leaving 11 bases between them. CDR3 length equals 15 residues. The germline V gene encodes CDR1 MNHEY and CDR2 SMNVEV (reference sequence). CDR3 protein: CASSFSRGMNTEAFF. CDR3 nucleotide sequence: TGTGCCAGCAGTTTCTCCAGGGGAATGAACACTGAAGCTTTCTTT.

This CDR3 reads CASGRRWGANVLTF. The DNA of the CDR3 is TGTGCCAGCGGGAGGCGGTGGGGGGCCAACGTCCTGACTTTC. The V gene is TRBV7-2, the J gene TRBJ2-6; tentative D call: TRBD2 (6 bases). Trimming pared 8 bases from V and 4 bases from J, leaving 12 bases between. The CDR3 contains 14 residues. The V gene's germline CDR1 is SGHTA and CDR2 FQGNSA.

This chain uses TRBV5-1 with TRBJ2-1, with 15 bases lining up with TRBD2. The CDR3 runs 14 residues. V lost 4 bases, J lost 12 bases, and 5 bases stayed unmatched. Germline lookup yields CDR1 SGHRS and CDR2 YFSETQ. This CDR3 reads CASSLGLAGGGQFF. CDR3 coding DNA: TGCGCCAGCAGCCTGGGACTAGCGGGAGGCGGGCAGTTCTTC.

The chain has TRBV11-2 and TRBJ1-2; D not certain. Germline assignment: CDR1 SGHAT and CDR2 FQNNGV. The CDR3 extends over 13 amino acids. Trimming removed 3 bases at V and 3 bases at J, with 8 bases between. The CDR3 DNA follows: TGTGCCAGCAGCTTCAACGGTGACTATGGCTACACCTTC. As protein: CASSFNGDYGYTF. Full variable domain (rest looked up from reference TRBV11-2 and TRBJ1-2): EAGVAQSPRYKIIEKRQSVAFWCNPISGHATLYWYQQILGQGPKLLIQFQNNGVVDDSQLPKDRFSAERLKGVDSTLKIQPAKLEDSAVYLCASSFNGDYGYTFGSGTRLTVV.

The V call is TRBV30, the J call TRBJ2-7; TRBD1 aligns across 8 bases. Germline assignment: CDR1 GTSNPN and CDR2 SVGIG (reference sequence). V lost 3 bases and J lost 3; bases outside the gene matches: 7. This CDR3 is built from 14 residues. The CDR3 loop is CAWSRGQANYEQYF. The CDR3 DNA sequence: TGTGCCTGGAGCCGGGGACAGGCTAACTACGAGCAGTACTTC.